Listed below are T cell receptor beta chains from one sample, sequenced in a study of cytomegalovirus exposure and HLA in healthy donors. This table comes from immunoSEQ multiplex PCR, and its TCRdb copy is limited to in-frame clones, with some not included. The sample contains 200,000 to 250,000 clones, around 80% of which appear only once. Sequencing was carried out using PBMCs. The receptors here all came from a middle-aged woman in good health and CMV-seronegative. Both conserved end residues are part of each CDR3. Each record gives: V gene, D gene, clone size, J gene, CDR3 DNA, CDR3 protein. The D gene is left open where the match is weak. Size tells how often a clone was seen (once, few, many) or the class of an expanded clone, and some rows leave it out.

v_call: TRBV25-1
d_call: -
clone_size: -
j_call: TRBJ2-3
cdr3_nt: TGTGCCAGCAGTGACGGTAATACGCAGTATTTT
cdr3_aa: CASSDGNTQYF

v_call: TRBV2
d_call: -
clone_size: once
j_call: TRBJ1-2
cdr3_nt: TGTGCCAGCAGTGATCAGGACTATGGCTACACCTTC
cdr3_aa: CASSDQDYGYTF

v_call: TRBV19
d_call: -
clone_size: once
j_call: TRBJ2-3
cdr3_nt: TGTGCCACTAAAGATCCGGGGGTGCTTGGAGATACGCAGTATTTT
cdr3_aa: CATKDPGVLGDTQYF

v_call: TRBV2
d_call: TRBD1
clone_size: -
j_call: TRBJ1-2
cdr3_nt: TGTGCCAGCAGTGATTTGGGACAGGGGAACTATGGCTACACCTTC
cdr3_aa: CASSDLGQGNYGYTF

v_call: TRBV30
d_call: -
clone_size: -
j_call: TRBJ2-1
cdr3_nt: TGTGCCTGGAATAAGGGGGATGAGCAGTTCTTC
cdr3_aa: CAWNKGDEQFF

v_call: TRBV2
d_call: TRBD2
clone_size: -
j_call: TRBJ2-5
cdr3_nt: TGTGCCAGCACCGGGACTAGCGGGGGAGAAGAGACCCAGTACTTC
cdr3_aa: CASTGTSGGEETQYF

v_call: TRBV7-2
d_call: -
clone_size: -
j_call: TRBJ1-2
cdr3_nt: TGTGCCAGCGCGGCAGGGTGGGAATATGGCTACACCTTC
cdr3_aa: CASAAGWEYGYTF

v_call: TRBV6-1
d_call: -
clone_size: -
j_call: TRBJ1-5
cdr3_nt: TGTGCCAGCACCGGAGGGGTTTATAGCAATCAGCCCCAGCATTTT
cdr3_aa: CASTGGVYSNQPQHF

v_call: TRBV20-1
d_call: -
clone_size: once
j_call: TRBJ1-1
cdr3_nt: TGCAGTGCTAGAGATTCGGGTGGGGCTTTCTTT
cdr3_aa: CSARDSGGAFF

v_call: TRBV6-1
d_call: -
clone_size: -
j_call: TRBJ1-6
cdr3_nt: TGTGCCAGCAGTGAAAGTAGCGCATATTCACCCCTCCACTTT
cdr3_aa: CASSESSAYSPLHF

v_call: TRBV29-1
d_call: TRBD1
clone_size: few
j_call: TRBJ2-7
cdr3_nt: TGCAGCCCGGACAGGGGAGACGAGCAGTACTTC
cdr3_aa: CSPDRGDEQYF

v_call: TRBV9
d_call: -
clone_size: -
j_call: TRBJ1-1
cdr3_nt: TGTGCCAGCAGCGTTTCTCACAGGGCTCCTGAAGCTTTCTTT
cdr3_aa: CASSVSHRAPEAFF

v_call: TRBV10-3
d_call: TRBD1
clone_size: -
j_call: TRBJ2-6
cdr3_nt: TGTGCCATCAGTTCACCTGCCGGGACAGAAGACTCTGGGGCCAACGTCCTGACTTTC
cdr3_aa: CAISSPAGTEDSGANVLTF

v_call: TRBV21-1
d_call: -
clone_size: -
j_call: TRBJ1-1
cdr3_nt: TGTGCCAGCAGCATAAAGAGCGACGAAGGCGGGACAGCCACCAGAATGAACACTGAAGCTTTCTTT
cdr3_aa: CASSIKSDEGGTATRMNTEAFF

v_call: TRBV6-1
d_call: -
clone_size: once
j_call: TRBJ1-5
cdr3_nt: TGTGCCAGCAGTGAAGTGGGGGGAGGGCAGCCCCAGCATTTT
cdr3_aa: CASSEVGGGQPQHF

v_call: TRBV7-2
d_call: TRBD2
clone_size: -
j_call: TRBJ2-6
cdr3_nt: TGTGCCAGCAGCACCCAATTAGCGGGGGGTCTCTCTGGGGCCAACGTCCTGACTTTC
cdr3_aa: CASSTQLAGGLSGANVLTF

v_call: TRBV5-1
d_call: -
clone_size: -
j_call: TRBJ1-3
cdr3_nt: TGCGCCAGCAGCTTGGCCGGGTCGGGTGACACCATATATTTT
cdr3_aa: CASSLAGSGDTIYF

v_call: TRBV5-4
d_call: -
clone_size: -
j_call: TRBJ2-7
cdr3_nt: TGTGCCAGCAGCTTGGGCTCTGCGCGCGAGCAGTACTTC
cdr3_aa: CASSLGSAREQYF